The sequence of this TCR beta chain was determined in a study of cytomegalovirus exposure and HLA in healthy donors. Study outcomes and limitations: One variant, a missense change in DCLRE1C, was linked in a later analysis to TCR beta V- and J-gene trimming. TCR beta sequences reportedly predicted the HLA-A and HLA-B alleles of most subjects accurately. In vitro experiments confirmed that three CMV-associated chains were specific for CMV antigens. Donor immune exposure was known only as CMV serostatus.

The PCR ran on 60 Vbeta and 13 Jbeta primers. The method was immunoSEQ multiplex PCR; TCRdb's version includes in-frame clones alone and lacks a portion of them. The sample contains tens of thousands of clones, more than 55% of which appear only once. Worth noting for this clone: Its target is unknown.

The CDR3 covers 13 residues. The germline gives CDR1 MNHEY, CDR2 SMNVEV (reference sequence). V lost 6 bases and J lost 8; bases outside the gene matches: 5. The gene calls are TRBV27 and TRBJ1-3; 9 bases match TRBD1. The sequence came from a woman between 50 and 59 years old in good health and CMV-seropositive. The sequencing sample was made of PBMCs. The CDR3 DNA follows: TGTGCCAGCAGAGACAGGGGGAAGGACACCATATATTTT. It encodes CASRDRGKDTIYF.